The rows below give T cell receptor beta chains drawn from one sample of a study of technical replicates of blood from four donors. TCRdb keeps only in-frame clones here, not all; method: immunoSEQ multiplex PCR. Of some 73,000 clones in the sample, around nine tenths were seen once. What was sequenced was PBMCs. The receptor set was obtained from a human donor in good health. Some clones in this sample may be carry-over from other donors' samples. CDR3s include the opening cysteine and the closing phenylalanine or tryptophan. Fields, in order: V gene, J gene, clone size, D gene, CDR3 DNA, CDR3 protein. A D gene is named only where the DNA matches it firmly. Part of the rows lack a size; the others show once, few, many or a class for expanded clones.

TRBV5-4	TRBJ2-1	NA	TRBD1	TGTGCCAGCAGCCTAGGACAGGGCGGGTACAATGAGCAGTTCTTC	CASSLGQGGYNEQFF
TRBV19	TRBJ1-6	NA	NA	TGTGCCAGTAGTATGAGTGCTTTCCGAAATTCACCCCTCCACTTT	CASSMSAFRNSPLHF
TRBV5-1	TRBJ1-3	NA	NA	TGCGCCAGCAGCCCGGACTTTGAGGCCGGCGGAAACACCATATATTTT	CASSPDFEAGGNTIYF
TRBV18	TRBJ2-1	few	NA	TGTGCCAGCTCACCCCAGCGCCCCGGGGGGCAGTTCTTC	CASSPQRPGGQFF
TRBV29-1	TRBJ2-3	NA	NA	TGCAGCGTATCCAGGACTTCAGCTAGCACAGATACGCAGTATTTT	CSVSRTSASTDTQYF
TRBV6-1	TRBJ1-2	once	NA	TGTGCCAGCAGTGAAACCGGTTTATTTGGTGGCTACACCTTC	CASSETGLFGGYTF
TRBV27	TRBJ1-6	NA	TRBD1	TGTGCCAGCAGTTTTGGGGACAGGGGGTCACCCCTCCACTTT	CASSFGDRGSPLHF
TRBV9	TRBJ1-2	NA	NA	TGTGCCAGCAGGGGCTCGCAAGGAGGCTACACCTTC	CASRGSQGGYTF
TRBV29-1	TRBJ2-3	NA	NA	TGCAGCGGCGCCCTTGGAGATACGCAGTATTTT	CSGALGDTQYF
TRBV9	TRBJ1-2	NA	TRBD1	TGTGCCAGCAGCTCGAGTGGGACAGCTGGCTACACCTTC	CASSSSGTAGYTF
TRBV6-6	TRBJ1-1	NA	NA	TGTGCCAGCTCACGGACAGAACCGCCTGAAGCTTTCTTT	CASSRTEPPEAFF
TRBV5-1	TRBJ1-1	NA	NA	TGCGCCAGCAGCTTGGGCGGGGGGGGGAACACTGAAGCTTTCTTT	CASSLGGGGNTEAFF
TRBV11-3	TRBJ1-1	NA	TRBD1	TGTGCCAGCAGTGGGACAGGGTTGACTGAAGCTTTCTTT	CASSGTGLTEAFF
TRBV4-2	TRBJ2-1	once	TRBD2	TGTGCCAGCAGCCAAGACCAGGGCCGGACTAGCGGGGGGAAAATCTACAATGAGCAGTTCTTC	CASSQDQGRTSGGKIYNEQFF
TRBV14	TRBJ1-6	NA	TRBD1	TGTGCCAGCAGCCCTTTGGACAGGACCAATTCACCCCTCCACTTT	CASSPLDRTNSPLHF
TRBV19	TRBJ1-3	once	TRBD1	TGTGCCAGTAGTATTGACAGGGGGACTGGAAACACCATATATTTT	CASSIDRGTGNTIYF
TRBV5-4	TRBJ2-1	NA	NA	TGTGCCAGCAGCTTGGATCGGGTCGGGGGAGGCAATGAGCAGTTCTTC	CASSLDRVGGGNEQFF